These 16 T cell receptor beta chains were sequenced from one sample in a study of cytotoxic CD8 clonotypes in ibrutinib-treated CLL. The protocol was immunoSEQ multiplex PCR, while the TCRdb copy is restricted to in-frame clones and leaves out a portion. The sample holds almost 250,000 clones; 60% to 75% are singletons and the top ten take 15%. The starting material was PBMCs, obtained after 24 months of ibrutinib treatment. These receptors all stem from a human donor with chronic lymphocytic leukemia.

The chain recombines TRBV19 with TRBJ2-5; TRBD2 is a possible D gene (6 bases). CDR1 and CDR2 (germline): LNHDA, SQIVND (reference sequence). Between the trimmed V and J ends, which lost 4 bases and 2 bases, there was a span of 11 bases. The CDR3 sequence is 14 residues long. CDR3 loop: CASSNAGRQETQYF. In DNA, the CDR3 is TGTGCCAGTAGTAATGCAGGGAGGCAAGAGACCCAGTACTTC. The full variable domain, rest sourced from reference TRBV19 and TRBJ2-5, is DGGITQSPKYLFRKEGQNVTLSCEQNLNHDAMYWYRQDPGQGLRLIYYSQIVNDFQKGDIAEGYSVSREKKESFPLTVTSAQKNPTAFYLCASSNAGRQETQYFGPGTRLLVL.

This sequence joins TRBV7-6 and TRBJ2-7, with 8 bases identical to TRBD2. In germline, CDR1 is SGHVS, CDR2 FNYEAQ. This CDR3 contains 15 residues. The V gene end was trimmed by 1 base and the J gene end by 4 bases; junction bases not matched to a gene: 6. DNA for the CDR3: TGTGCCAGCAGCTTAGGGTCTAGCGGGCCGTACGAGCAGTACTTC. This translates into CASSLGSSGPYEQYF.

The CDR3 loop is CASSSRDLREQYF. The DNA for the CDR3 is TGTGCCAGCAGCTCCCGGGACCTTAGGGAGCAGTACTTC. The chain carries TRBV7-8 and TRBJ2-7; D tentatively fits TRBD1 or TRBD2 (5 bases each). V lost 4 bases and J lost 7, with 14 bases in between. The germline gives CDR1 SGHVS, CDR2 FQNEAQ. The CDR3 runs to 13 residues.

The chain employs TRBV28 and TRBJ1-4, with a weak D call TRBD1 (5 bases). This CDR3 has 14 amino acids. Per germline, CDR1 MDHEN and CDR2 SYDVKM. V was trimmed by 3 bases and J by 4 bases, leaving 9 bases between them. The DNA for the CDR3 is TGTGCCAGCAGTTTCCAGGGCCTTAATGAAAAACTGTTTTTT. Translating gives CASSFQGLNEKLFF.

This chain connects TRBV30 to TRBJ2-7, with 7 bases aligning to TRBD1. The CDR3 consists of 13 residues. The V segment lost 5 bases and the J segment 3 bases; nucleotides outside the gene matches: 7. The germline V gene encodes CDR1 GTSNPN and CDR2 SVGIG (reference sequence). The CDR3 region has the DNA TGTGCCTGGGACAGGGCCGTTAACTACGAGCAGTACTTC. Amino acids: CAWDRAVNYEQYF.

This clone appeared a few times. The chain combines TRBV7-3 with TRBJ2-3; D unresolved. The CDR3 length is 13 residues. Trimming took 2 bases from V and 3 from J, leaving 6 bases between them. The germline V gene encodes CDR1 SGHTA and CDR2 FQGTGA. The CDR3 region has the DNA TGTGCCAGCAGCTTACTCGGTACAGATACGCAGTATTTT. The encoded protein is CASSLLGTDTQYF.

This clone appeared a few times. The rearrangement joins TRBV21-1 to TRBJ2-7; TRBD2, as called in the table, went unchecked against the DNA. TRBV21-1 is labeled a pseudogene. This CDR3 spans 15 amino acids. DNA for the CDR3: TGTGCCAGCAGCCCCTGCCGGGAGGTCTCCTACGAGCAGTACTTC. This sequence encodes CASSPCREVSYEQYF.

The genes are TRBV7-3 and TRBJ2-1; TRBD1 matches 7 bases. This CDR3 region has 14 residues. The germline CDR1 and CDR2 sequences are SGHTA and FQGTGA. V lost 6 bases to trimming and J lost 4 bases; unmatched junction nucleotides: 6. CDR3 amino acids: CASSWTGDYNEQFF. Written as DNA, the CDR3 is TGTGCCAGCAGTTGGACAGGTGATTACAATGAGCAGTTCTTC.

The rearrangement joins TRBV7-3 to TRBJ2-1, with 8 bases that match TRBD1. Germline V CDR1 and CDR2: SGHTA, FQGTGA. This CDR3 is built from 15 residues. J lost 0 bases, V lost 8 bases, and 6 bases had no gene match. CDR3 sequence reads: CASGQGASSYNEQFF. The CDR3 region has the DNA TGTGCCAGCGGTCAGGGGGCCAGCTCCTACAATGAGCAGTTCTTC.

The V and J genes are TRBV21-1 and TRBJ2-7; TRBD2 is the table's D call and was not checked against the DNA. TRBV21-1 has pseudogene status. CDR3 length: 13 residues. CDR3 nucleotide sequence: TGTGCCGGGAGGGGGAGAGCTTCCTACGAGCAGTACTTC. This encodes CAGRGRASYEQYF.

CDR3 sequence: CASSYSTFKLFF. The CDR3 nucleotides read TGTGCCAGCAGTTACTCGACGTTTAAGCTGTTTTTT. The V and J genes are TRBV6-5 and TRBJ1-4; D uncertain. This CDR3 has 12 amino acids. Between the trimmed V and J ends, which lost 0 bases and 14 bases, there was a span of 10 bases. Germline V gene sequence: CDR1 MNHEY, CDR2 SVGAGI.

This clone appeared a few times. Here the CDR3 reads CASSSNTGTQYF. In DNA form, the CDR3 reads TGTGCCAGCAGCTCCAACACGGGCACCCAGTACTTC. The V and J genes are TRBV7-9 and TRBJ2-5, with unresolved D. V was shortened by 4 bases and J by 8 bases, with 11 bases between the two germline ends. Germline loops: CDR1 SEHNR, CDR2 FQNEAQ (reference sequence). The length of the CDR3 is 12 residues. The full variable domain, in which reference TRBV7-9 and TRBJ2-5 provide the parts outside the CDR3, is DTGVSQNPRHKITKRGQNVTFRCDPISEHNRLYWYRQTLGQGPEFLTYFQNEAQLEKSRLLSDRFSAERPKGSFSTLEIQRTEQGDSAMYLCASSSNTGTQYFGPGTRLLVL.

The rearrangement links TRBV7-3 to TRBJ2-1, with 10 bases matching TRBD2. This CDR3 has 15 residues. Germline CDR1 is SGHTA and CDR2 is FQGTGA. The ends lost 5 bases at V and 8 bases at J; junction bases unmatched: 9. DNA of the CDR3: TGTGCCAGCAGCCAAGGGGCTAGCGGGAGCGATGAGCAGTTCTTC. It specifies CASSQGASGSDEQFF.

The chain is built from TRBV2 and TRBJ1-2; TRBD1 matches at 7 bases. J was trimmed by 8 bases and V by 7 bases; bases with no gene match: 16. The CDR3 is 15 residues long. CDR1 and CDR2 from the germline V gene are SNHLY and FYNNEI. The CDR3 loop reads CASIGAAGGLSGYTF. The CDR3 DNA reads as TGTGCCAGCATTGGAGCGGCAGGGGGACTTAGCGGCTACACCTTC.

The rearrangement links TRBV7-3 to TRBJ2-6; D is unresolved. Between the trimmed V and J ends, which lost 0 bases and 0 bases, there was a span of 9 bases. Germline V CDR1 and CDR2: SGHTA, FQGTGA. The CDR3 totals 17 residues. This CDR3 is CASSLTIPSSGANVLTF. DNA of the CDR3: TGTGCCAGCAGCTTAACGATTCCCAGCTCTGGGGCCAACGTCCTGACTTTC.

This chain joins TRBV4-3 and TRBJ1-1, with TRBD1 as a possible D gene (5 bases). This CDR3 contains 15 residues. The germline V and J ends were trimmed by 0 bases and 1 base, with 9 bases remaining between them. Germline-derived CDR1 and CDR2 are LGHNA and YSLEER. In DNA, the CDR3 is TGCGCCAGCAGCCAAGATGGGGCAGAGAACACTGAAGCTTTCTTT. It codes for CASSQDGAENTEAFF.